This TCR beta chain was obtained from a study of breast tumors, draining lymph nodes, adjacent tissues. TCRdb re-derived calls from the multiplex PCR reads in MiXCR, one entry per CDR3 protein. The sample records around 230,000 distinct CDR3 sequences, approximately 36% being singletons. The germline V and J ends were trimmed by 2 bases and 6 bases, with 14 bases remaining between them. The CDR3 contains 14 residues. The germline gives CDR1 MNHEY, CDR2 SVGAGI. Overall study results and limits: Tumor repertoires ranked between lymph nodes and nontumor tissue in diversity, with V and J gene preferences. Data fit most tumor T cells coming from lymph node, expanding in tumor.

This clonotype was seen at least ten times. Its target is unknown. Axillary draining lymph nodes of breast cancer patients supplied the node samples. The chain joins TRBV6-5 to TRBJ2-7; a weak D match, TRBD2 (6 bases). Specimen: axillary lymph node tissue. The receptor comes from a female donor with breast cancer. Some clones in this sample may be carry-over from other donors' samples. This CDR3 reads CASSYAGRVSEQYF. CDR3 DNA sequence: TGTGCCAGCAGTTACGCCGGGAGAGTCAGCGAGCAGTACTTC.